This record covers a single T cell receptor (beta chain). The sample originates from a study of blood T cell repertoires in COVID-19. Study context: Donors in the United States, Italy and Spain gave samples during acute or convalescent COVID-19. Sources were T cells, B-cell-depleted T cells, or PBMCs; the material itself was cDNA or gDNA.

This study enrolled people aged 18 to 89 from about 26 US geographic areas. Germline V CDR1 and CDR2: SGHRS, YFSETQ. The CDR3 is 15 amino acids. After removal of 5 bases from V and 2 bases from J, the junction contained 8 bases not matched to a gene. Produced via immunoSEQ multiplex PCR; TCRdb's table is partial and in-frame only. Among approximately 240,000 clones listed, approximately 80% were seen once. The sequenced sample was PBMCs or T cells enriched from blood (not recorded which). The source of this sequence is a woman aged 40-49 years with acute COVID-19. V gene TRBV5-1 combines with J gene TRBJ1-2; 8 bases are shared with TRBD1. As DNA, the CDR3 is TGCGCCAGCAGACCACAGACAGGGGCCAACTATGGCTACACCTTC. It encodes CASRPQTGANYGYTF.